The 23 T cell receptor beta chains presented below share a single source sample, sequenced in a study of blood T cell repertoires in COVID-19. Only in-frame clones appear in the TCRdb table, and some are missing; sequencing was by immunoSEQ multiplex PCR. This table has roughly 75,000 clones, 75% to 95% appearing once. Sequencing input: peripheral blood. These receptors were taken from a human donor in a cohort sampled during active COVID-19.

This chain uses TRBV7-6 with TRBJ1-1, with D unclear. CDR3 size: 15 residues. Germline-derived CDR1 and CDR2 are SGHVS and FNYEAQ. Trimming stripped 5 bases from V and 1 base from J, with 14 bases between. CDR3 sequence: CASSQGPGANTEAFF. The DNA for the CDR3 is TGTGCCAGCAGCCAAGGACCGGGAGCGAACACTGAAGCTTTCTTT.

This chain uses TRBV6-4 with TRBJ1-1, with D tentatively TRBD1 (5 bases). V was trimmed by 1 base and J by 10 bases, leaving 19 bases between them. Germline values: CDR1 MRHNA, CDR2 SNTAGT. The CDR3 length is 15 residues. The CDR3 sequence: CASSDLGIGRGRAFF. CDR3 coding DNA: TGTGCCAGCAGTGACTTGGGGATAGGGCGGGGGAGAGCTTTCTTT.

This chain connects TRBV7-2 to TRBJ2-1, with D possibly matching TRBD1 (7 bases). Germline loops: CDR1 SGHTA, CDR2 FQGNSA. V lost 4 bases, J lost 4 bases, and 17 bases lay in between. This CDR3 comprises 16 residues. The CDR3 sequence is CASSSPAGGLYNEQFF. CDR3 DNA sequence: TGTGCCAGCAGCTCCCCCGCAGGGGGACTTTACAATGAGCAGTTCTTC.

This chain joins TRBV21-1 and TRBJ1-4; TRBD1, the table's D call, was not compared with the DNA. TRBV21-1 is termed a pseudogene. The CDR3 totals 15 residues. The CDR3 DNA sequence: TGTGCCAGCAGCATTTACACCCTGCCTAATGAAAAACTGTTTTTT. Translation gives CASSIYTLPNEKLFF.

The chain links TRBV7-2 to TRBJ2-2, with D tentatively TRBD2 (5 bases). Germline CDR1 SGHTA, CDR2 FQGNSA. V shed 2 bases and J shed 4 bases, with 14 bases lying between them. The CDR3 runs 16 residues. The CDR3 DNA reads TGTGCCAGCAGCTTAAGACGGGGATCGGGCACCGGGGAGCTGTTTTTT. Its protein product is CASSLRRGSGTGELFF.

The rearrangement joins TRBV5-5 to TRBJ1-3; the match to TRBD1 covers 7 bases. Germline assignment: CDR1 SGHKS and CDR2 YYEKEE (reference sequence). The CDR3 runs to 16 residues. J lost 4 bases, V lost 3 bases, and 10 bases had no gene match. CDR3 protein: CASSSTSTGTGNTIYF. The DNA for the CDR3 is TGTGCCAGCAGCTCCACCTCGACAGGGACAGGAAACACCATATATTTT.

The chain uses TRBV27 and TRBJ1-4, with D possibly TRBD1 on 5 matching bases. The CDR3 extends over 18 amino acids. The germline gives CDR1 MNHEY, CDR2 SMNVEV (reference sequence). Trimming took 3 bases from V and 6 from J, leaving 23 bases between them. The CDR3 DNA reads as TGTGCCAGCAGTTTCCGCGGGACGGGTTTCGGTAGGGATGAAAAACTGTTTTTT. Residues: CASSFRGTGFGRDEKLFF.

The rearrangement links TRBV29-1 to TRBJ1-1; D is unresolved. CDR1 SQVTM and CDR2 ANQGSEA come from the germline V gene. The CDR3 runs to 13 residues. Trimming took off 2 bases at V and 5 bases at J, with 12 bases between the two ends. In nucleotides, the CDR3 is TGCAGCGTTGAAAGCGCAGTTAGGACTGAAGCTTTCTTT. It is translated as CSVESAVRTEAFF.

The V and J genes are TRBV6-1 and TRBJ1-1, with 7 bases identical to TRBD1. Germline V CDR1 and CDR2: MNHNS, SASEGT. V shed 4 bases and J 7 bases; nucleotides not matched to a gene: 15. The CDR3 totals 16 residues. The DNA of the CDR3 is TGTGCCAGCAGTGGAAGGGGGCCGAGGGGTGTCGGTGAAGCTTTCTTT. This gives the protein CASSGRGPRGVGEAFF.

The chain uses TRBV5-1 and TRBJ2-1; 10 positions agree with TRBD2. The CDR3 extends over 17 amino acids. With 0 bases clipped from V and 4 bases from J, the junction kept 7 bases outside the gene matches. In germline, CDR1 is SGHRS, CDR2 YFSETQ. CDR3 nucleotide sequence: TGCGCCAGCAGCTTGGAGGCTAGCGGGGGCCTATACAATGAGCAGTTCTTC. Translating it yields CASSLEASGGLYNEQFF.

The chain has TRBV18 and TRBJ1-3; D unresolved. Trimming took 3 bases from V and 0 from J, leaving 9 bases between them. This CDR3 has 15 residues. Per the germline V gene, CDR1 is KGHSH and CDR2 is LQKENI. The CDR3 reads CASSPFMSSGNTIYF. The CDR3 DNA follows: TGTGCCAGCTCACCGTTTATGAGCTCTGGAAACACCATATATTTT. Full variable domain (outside the CDR3, taken from reference TRBV18 and TRBJ1-3): NAGVMQNPRHLVRRRGQEARLRCSPMKGHSHVYWYRQLPEEGLKFMVYLQKENIIDESGMPKERFSAEFPKEGPSILRIQQVVRGDSAAYFCASSPFMSSGNTIYFGEGSWLTVV.

The chain recombines TRBV12-3 or TRBV12-4 with TRBJ1-5; no reliable D call. The V end lost 4 bases, the J end lost 4 bases, and 5 bases lay between the germline ends. This CDR3 contains 12 residues. This CDR3 is CASSSPNQPQHF. In DNA, the CDR3 is TGTGCCAGCAGTTCCCCTAATCAGCCCCAGCATTTT.

This rearrangement joins TRBV27 to TRBJ1-4; tentative D call: TRBD1 (6 bases). Looked up from germline, CDR1 is MNHEY and CDR2 is SMNVEV (reference sequence). V was clipped by 6 bases and J by 4 bases, with 18 bases between them. The CDR3 length is 16 residues. This CDR3 reads CASSWRPGHINEKLFF. CDR3 nucleotide sequence: TGTGCCAGCAGCTGGAGACCGGGACACATTAATGAAAAACTGTTTTTT.

The chain links TRBV10-2 to TRBJ2-1, with D tentatively TRBD2 (6 bases). The germline V and J ends were trimmed by 2 bases and 1 base, with 9 bases remaining between them. The CDR3 totals 15 residues. From germline, CDR1 is WSHSY and CDR2 SAAADI. CDR3 nucleotides: TGCGCCAGCAGTGAGGGAGGGGTGTCCTACAATGAGCAGTTCTTC. Translation gives CASSEGGVSYNEQFF.

V is TRBV10-3 and J is TRBJ1-5; D is perhaps TRBD1 (6 bases). The CDR3 runs 15 residues. V was cut by 10 bases and J by 2 bases, with 18 bases left in between. Looked up from germline, CDR1 is ENHRY and CDR2 is SYGVKD. The chain's CDR3 is CATRALSGGNQPQHF. The CDR3 DNA is TGTGCCACCCGGGCCCTCTCAGGGGGCAATCAGCCCCAGCATTTT.

This clone has just one count. Mismatch with germline at one junction end may stem from a read error. J is TRBJ2-3 and V is TRBV6-1, with D possibly TRBD1 on 6 matching bases. This CDR3 is built from 14 residues. CDR1 and CDR2 (germline): MNHNS, SASEGT. The CDR3 spells CASSEATGTDTQYF. The CDR3 DNA follows: TGTGCCAGCAGTGAAGCGACAGGCACCGATACGCAGTATTTT.

The rearrangement links TRBV11-2 to TRBJ2-7, with TRBD1 matching 7 bases. The V and J ends lost 6 bases and 2 bases, in that order; junction bases with no gene match: 13. CDR3 length equals 16 residues. Germline V lookup: CDR1 SGHAT, CDR2 FQNNGV. The CDR3 bases are TGTGCCAGCAGGCTTCTTCCCGGGACAGCAACCTACGAGCAGTACTTC. It is translated as CASRLLPGTATYEQYF.

The genes are TRBV30 and TRBJ2-1; 13 bases fit TRBD2. The CDR3 loop spans 16 amino acids. V dropped 4 bases and J dropped 3; count of bases not matched to a gene: 6. Germline-derived CDR1 and CDR2 are GTSNPN and SVGIG (reference sequence). This CDR3 is CAWTSRTSGGYNEQFF. CDR3 nucleotides: TGTGCCTGGACTAGTCGGACTAGCGGGGGCTACAATGAGCAGTTCTTC.

This clone showed up just a few times. This chain links TRBV18 with TRBJ1-2; D gene uncertain. CDR1 is KGHSH, CDR2 LQKENI, per germline. There are 17 residues in the CDR3. The V gene lost 5 bases and the J gene lost 0 bases, with 19 bases spanning the gap. The CDR3 bases are TGTGCCAGCTCAATCGTCGTCGGGTCAGTTTCTAACTATGGCTACACCTTC. Protein: CASSIVVGSVSNYGYTF.

The V and J genes are TRBV29-1 and TRBJ1-1, with 8 bases fitting TRBD1. CDR3 length: 12 residues. CDR1 and CDR2 from the germline V gene are SQVTM and ANQGSEA. After removal of 7 bases from V and 11 bases from J, the junction contained 12 bases not matched to a gene. The DNA of the CDR3 is TGCAGCGGATCCGGACAGGGTCGAGATGCTTTCTTT. It codes for CSGSGQGRDAFF.

This clone was detected only a few times. The gene calls are TRBV12-5 and TRBJ1-4; D uncertain. The CDR3 totals 14 residues. V was trimmed by 2 bases and J by 7 bases, leaving 11 bases between them. Germline CDR1 and CDR2: LGHNT and FRNRAP. CDR3 coding DNA: TGTGCTAGTGGTTTGCTGGAGGAAGGTGAAAAACTGTTTTTT. Translated: CASGLLEEGEKLFF.

This sequence joins TRBV14 and TRBJ1-1, with 7 bases that match TRBD1. CDR3 length equals 15 residues. Germline lookup yields CDR1 SGHDN and CDR2 FVKESK. V was pared by 5 bases and J by 1 base, with 7 bases of the junction left unmatched. Here the CDR3 DNA reads TGTGCCAGCAGCACAATCGGGACAGCGAACACTGAAGCTTTCTTT. Translation: CASSTIGTANTEAFF.

This sequence joins TRBV5-6 and TRBJ1-2, with TRBD1 matching 7 bases. The J segment lost 2 bases and the V segment lost 0 bases, leaving 7 bases of the junction unmatched. This CDR3 is 16 amino acids long. Germline-derived CDR1 and CDR2 are SGHDT and YYEEEE. Here the CDR3 DNA reads TGTGCCAGCAGCTTGGACGCGGGACAGCTAAACTATGGCTACACCTTC. Translation: CASSLDAGQLNYGYTF.